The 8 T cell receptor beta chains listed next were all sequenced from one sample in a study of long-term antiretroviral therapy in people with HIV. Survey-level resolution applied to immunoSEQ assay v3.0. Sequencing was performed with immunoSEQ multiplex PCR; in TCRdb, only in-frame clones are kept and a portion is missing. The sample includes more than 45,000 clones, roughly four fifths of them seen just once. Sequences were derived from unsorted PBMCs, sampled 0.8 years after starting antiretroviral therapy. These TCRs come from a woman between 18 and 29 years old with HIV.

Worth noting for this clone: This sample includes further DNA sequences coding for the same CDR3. DNA of the CDR3: TGTGCCAGCAGTTTATCGCCCTCTGGGGCCAACGTCCTGACTTTC. Its protein product is CASSLSPSGANVLTF. The rearrangement uses TRBV27 and TRBJ2-6; no definite D call. V was shortened by 0 bases and J by 0 bases, with 3 bases between the two germline ends. The CDR3 runs 15 residues. Per germline, CDR1 MNHEY and CDR2 SMNVEV (reference sequence).

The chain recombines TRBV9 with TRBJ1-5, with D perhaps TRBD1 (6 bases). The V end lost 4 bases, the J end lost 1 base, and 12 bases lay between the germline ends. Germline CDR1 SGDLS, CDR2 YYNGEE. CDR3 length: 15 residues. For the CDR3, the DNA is TGTGCCAGCAGCCTACGAGGGGGAAGCAATCAGCCCCAGCATTTT. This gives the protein CASSLRGGSNQPQHF.

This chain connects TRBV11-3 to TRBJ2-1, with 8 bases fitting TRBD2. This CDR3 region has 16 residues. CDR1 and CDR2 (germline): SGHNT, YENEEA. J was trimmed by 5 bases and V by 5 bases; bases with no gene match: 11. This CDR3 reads CASSPRGGAGDNEQFF. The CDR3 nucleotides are TGTGCCAGCAGCCCCCGGGGGGGGGCCGGGGACAATGAGCAGTTCTTC.

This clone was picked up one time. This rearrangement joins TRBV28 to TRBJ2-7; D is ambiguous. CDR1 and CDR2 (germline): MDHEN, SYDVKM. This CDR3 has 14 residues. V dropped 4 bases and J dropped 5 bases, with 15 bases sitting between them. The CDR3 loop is CASSWYSTTNEQYF. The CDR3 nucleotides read TGTGCCAGCAGTTGGTACTCTACTACTAACGAGCAGTACTTC.

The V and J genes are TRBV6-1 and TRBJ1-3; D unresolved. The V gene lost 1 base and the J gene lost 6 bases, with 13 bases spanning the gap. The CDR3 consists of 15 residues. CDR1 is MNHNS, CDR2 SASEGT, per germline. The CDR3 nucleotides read TGTGCCAGCAGTGAAGGTATTATGGTGTCAAACACCATATATTTT. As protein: CASSEGIMVSNTIYF.

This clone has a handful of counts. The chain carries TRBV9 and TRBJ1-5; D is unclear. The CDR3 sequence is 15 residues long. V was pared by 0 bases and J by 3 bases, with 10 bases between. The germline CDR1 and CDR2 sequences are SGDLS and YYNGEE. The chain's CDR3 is CASSVDVSPNQPQHF. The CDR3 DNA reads TGTGCCAGCAGCGTAGATGTCAGCCCCAATCAGCCCCAGCATTTT.

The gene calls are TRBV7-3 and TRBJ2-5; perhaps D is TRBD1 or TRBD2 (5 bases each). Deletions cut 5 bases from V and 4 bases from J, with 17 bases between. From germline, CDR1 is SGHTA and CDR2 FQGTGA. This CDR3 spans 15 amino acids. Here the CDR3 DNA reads TGTGCCAGCAGCCCAAGCTTGGGGGTTGGAGAGACCCAGTACTTC. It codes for CASSPSLGVGETQYF.

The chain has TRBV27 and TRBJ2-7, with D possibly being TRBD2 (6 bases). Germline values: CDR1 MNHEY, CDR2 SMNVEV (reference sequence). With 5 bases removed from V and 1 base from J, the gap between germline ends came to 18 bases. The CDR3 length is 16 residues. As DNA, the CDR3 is TGTGCCAGCAGTGTGGGATCTGGCGGGGCTTCCTACGAGCAGTACTTC. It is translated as CASSVGSGGASYEQYF.